These T cell receptor beta chains were read from a single sample in a study of patients with pleural tuberculosis. TCRdb re-called the reads through MiXCR, storing one row per CDR3 protein. The sample has around 50,000 distinct CDR3 sequences, 5.5% to 8% seen once. All receptors come from a human donor with pleural tuberculosis. The CDR3 runs from the conserved cysteine through the conserved F or W. Each record gives: CDR3 length, D gene, V gene, J gene, clone size, CDR3 protein, CDR3 DNA. The D gene is left open where the match is weak. The size of a clone is reported for some rows only, either as once, few or many, or as a class for expanded clones.

12	-	TRBV6-5	TRBJ1-5	few	CASSSTGLPQHF	TGTGCCAGCAGTTCTACGGGGTTGCCCCAGCATTTT
16	TRBD2	TRBV19	TRBJ2-3	few	CASSPHLAGAADTQYF	TGTGCCAGTAGTCCACACCTGGCGGGAGCGGCAGATACGCAGTATTTT
14	TRBD1	TRBV5-1	TRBJ1-1	many	CASSHGQGPTEAFF	TGCGCCAGCAGCCATGGACAGGGTCCCACTGAAGCTTTCTTT
13	-	TRBV5-6	TRBJ1-2	many	CASSFRRADGYTF	TGTGCCAGCAGCTTCCGGCGCGCGGATGGCTACACCTTC
12	-	TRBV19	TRBJ2-1	-	CASSIGNNEQFF	TGTGCCAGTAGTATCGGAAACAATGAGCAGTTCTTC
15	TRBD1	TRBV20-1	TRBJ1-3	many	CSASRGRFSGNTIYF	TGCAGTGCTAGCAGGGGGCGATTCTCTGGAAACACCATATATTTT
14	TRBD2	TRBV6-1	TRBJ2-2	-	CAGGGAGGVGELFF	TGTGCCGGCGGTGGAGCGGGAGGTGTCGGGGAGCTGTTTTTT
14	TRBD1	TRBV20-1	TRBJ2-7	many	CSARSDRGHLEQYF	TGCAGTGCTAGGTCGGACAGGGGGCATCTCGAGCAGTACTTC
14	-	TRBV10-1	TRBJ1-1	many	CASSEEGRGTEAFF	TGCGCCAGCAGTGAGGAGGGGCGCGGCACTGAAGCTTTCTTT
13	-	TRBV10-3	TRBJ1-5	few	CAISVDSNQPQHF	TGTGCCATCAGTGTGGATAGCAATCAGCCCCAGCATTTT
15	TRBD1	TRBV15	TRBJ1-1	many	CATSTDRGRGTEAFF	TGTGCCACCAGCACAGACAGGGGCCGTGGCACTGAAGCTTTCTTT
12	-	TRBV25-1	TRBJ1-1	many	CASSAGTTEAFF	TGTGCCAGCAGTGCCGGGACCACTGAAGCTTTCTTT
16	-	TRBV25-1	TRBJ1-5	many	CASRSRGAVGGQPQHF	TGTGCCAGCAGGTCCCGTGGGGCAGTTGGGGGTCAGCCCCAGCATTTT
15	-	TRBV15	TRBJ2-3	many	CATSRDTVTTDTQYF	TGTGCCACCAGCAGAGATACGGTTACTACAGATACGCAGTATTTT
17	TRBD1	TRBV6-2/TRBV6-3	TRBJ2-5	many	CASSYPTSGQGYETQYF	TGTGCCAGCAGTTACCCTACTTCGGGACAGGGGTACGAGACCCAGTACTTC
14	-	TRBV9	TRBJ2-7	few	CASSVGPEHYEQYF	TGTGCCAGCAGCGTAGGCCCAGAGCACTACGAGCAGTACTTC
13	-	TRBV2	TRBJ1-1	many	CASSVEMNTEAFF	TGTGCCAGCAGCGTGGAGATGAACACTGAAGCTTTCTTT
14	TRBD2	TRBV29-1	TRBJ2-1	-	CSVIPGTSGNEQFF	TGCAGCGTCATCCCCGGGACTAGCGGCAATGAGCAGTTCTTC
13	-	TRBV29-1	TRBJ1-1	-	CSAPSPGYTEAFF	TGCAGCGCCCCGAGCCCAGGTTACACTGAAGCTTTCTTT
13	-	TRBV11-2	TRBJ2-5	few	CASSPWDKETQYF	TGTGCCAGCAGCCCCTGGGACAAAGAGACCCAGTACTTC
16	TRBD2	TRBV29-1	TRBJ2-3	-	CSVEDPVAGSTDTQYF	TGCAGCGTTGAAGATCCCGTAGCGGGTAGCACAGATACGCAGTATTTT
14	TRBD2	TRBV20-1	TRBJ2-5	many	CSALAGVLEETQYF	TGCAGTGCTTTAGCGGGAGTTCTAGAAGAGACCCAGTACTTC
14	TRBD1	TRBV2	TRBJ1-6	-	CASTVRTGNSPLHF	TGTGCCAGCACGGTGAGGACAGGTAATTCACCCCTCCATTTT
14	-	TRBV7-8	TRBJ1-3	many	CASSSWDTGNTIYF	TGTGCCAGCAGCTCCTGGGACACTGGAAACACCATATATTTT
13	-	TRBV11-2	TRBJ2-5	medium-sized	CASSLWAQETQYF	TGTGCCAGCAGCTTGTGGGCACAAGAGACCCAGTACTTC
14	-	TRBV18	TRBJ1-2	many	CASSPPVLRLGYTF	TGTGCCAGCTCACCTCCGGTCCTACGCCTTGGCTACACCTTC
12	-	TRBV10-3	TRBJ1-1	-	CAIHDRNTEAFF	TGTGCCATTCACGACAGGAACACTGAAGCTTTCTTT
16	TRBD1	TRBV13	TRBJ2-3	many	CASSPTGTGGPNTQYF	TGTGCCAGCAGCCCAACCGGGACAGGGGGCCCTAATACGCAGTATTTT
12	-	TRBV28	TRBJ1-2	many	CASSLWKYGYTF	TGTGCCAGCAGTTTATGGAAGTATGGCTACACCTTC
12	-	TRBV12-3/TRBV12-4	TRBJ2-1	few	CASSLGEFRQFF	TGTGCCAGCAGCCTTGGGGAATTCAGGCAGTTCTTC
12	-	TRBV28	TRBJ1-1	many	CASSFNRGDAFF	TGTGCCAGCAGTTTCAATAGGGGTGACGCTTTCTTT
12	-	TRBV29-1	TRBJ2-1	many	CSVEHRGNEQFF	TGCAGCGTTGAACACCGGGGCAATGAGCAGTTCTTC
14	-	TRBV20-1	TRBJ2-7	many	CSAWTGTEVHEQYF	TGCAGTGCCTGGACCGGGACCGAGGTCCACGAGCAGTACTTC
13	-	TRBV4-3	TRBJ2-5	many	CASSQDRVETQYF	TGCGCCAGCAGCCAAGATCGGGTGGAGACCCAGTACTTC
18	TRBD1	TRBV10-3	TRBJ1-1	many	CAISDHNRDRGSNTEAFF	TGTGCCATCAGTGACCACAACCGGGACAGGGGATCTAACACTGAAGCTTTCTTT
15	-	TRBV11-2	TRBJ2-1	many	CASSPDISSYNEQFF	TGTGCCAGCAGCCCGGATATCAGCTCCTACAATGAGCAGTTCTTC
13	-	TRBV2	TRBJ2-7	many	CASSERDDGEQYF	TGTGCCAGCAGTGAGAGGGATGACGGGGAGCAGTACTTC
14	TRBD2	TRBV29-1	TRBJ2-1	few	CSVPLAGGRNEQFF	TGCAGCGTTCCTCTAGCGGGAGGACGCAATGAGCAGTTCTTC
15	-	TRBV4-1	TRBJ1-2	many	CASSQVETNVYGYTF	TGCGCCAGCAGCCAAGTTGAGACCAACGTCTATGGCTACACCTTC
13	-	TRBV10-3	TRBJ2-1	many	CAISEDSGTPLGF	TGTGCCATCAGTGAGGATTCCGGGACTCCCTTGGGGTTC
14	-	TRBV10-3	TRBJ1-2	many	CAISEGVRSWGYTF	TGTGCCATCAGTGAAGGGGTCCGGTCGTGGGGCTACACCTTC
14	-	TRBV6-1	TRBJ2-3	many	CASRLLQDTDTQYF	TGTGCCAGCAGACTCCTCCAGGACACAGATACGCAGTATTTT
11	-	TRBV6-1	TRBJ2-2	many	CATGIFGELFF	TGTGCCACCGGGATCTTCGGGGAGCTGTTTTTT
15	-	TRBV3-1	TRBJ2-1	-	CASSQDYQGGKEQFF	TGTGCCAGCAGCCAAGATTATCAAGGGGGAAAGGAGCAGTTCTTC
15	-	TRBV28	TRBJ2-7	many	CASSLLAGRVHEQYF	TGTGCCAGCAGTTTATTGGCTGGGCGGGTCCACGAGCAGTACTTC
16	-	TRBV5-1	TRBJ1-2	few	CASSFLPGKFNYGYTF	TGCGCCAGCAGCTTTCTCCCAGGGAAATTTAACTATGGCTACACCTTC
15	TRBD1	TRBV20-1	TRBJ2-2	many	CSAVQTGRDTGELFF	TGCAGTGCTGTCCAGACAGGGAGAGACACCGGGGAGCTGTTTTTT